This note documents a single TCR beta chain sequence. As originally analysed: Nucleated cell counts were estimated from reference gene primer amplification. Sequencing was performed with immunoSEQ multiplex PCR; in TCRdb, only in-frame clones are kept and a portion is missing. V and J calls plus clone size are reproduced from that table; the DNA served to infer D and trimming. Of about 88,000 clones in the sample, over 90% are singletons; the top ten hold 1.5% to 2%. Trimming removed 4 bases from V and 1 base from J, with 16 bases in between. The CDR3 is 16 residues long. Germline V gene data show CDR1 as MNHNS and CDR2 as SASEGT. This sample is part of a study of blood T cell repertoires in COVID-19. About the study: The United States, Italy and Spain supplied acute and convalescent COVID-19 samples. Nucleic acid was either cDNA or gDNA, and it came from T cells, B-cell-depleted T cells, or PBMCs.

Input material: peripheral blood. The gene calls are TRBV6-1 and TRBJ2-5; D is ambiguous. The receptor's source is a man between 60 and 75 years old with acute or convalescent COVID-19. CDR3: CASSGQPQAIQETQYF. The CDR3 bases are TGTGCCAGCAGTGGTCAACCCCAGGCGATCCAAGAGACCCAGTACTTC.